This section outlines one T cell receptor (beta chain) sequence together with its context. Its antigen is not known. The sample comes from a study of OX40 agonist ivuxolimab in advanced cancers. The overall study: In this trial design, patients received ivuxolimab intravenously at 0.01 to 10 mg/kg every 2 weeks. A history of anti-PD-1, anti-PD-L1 or anti-CTLA-4 therapy was acceptable, and roughly 40% had some. Notes on the study in general: At 0.1 to 3.0 mg/kg, clonal expansion of CD4+ and CD8+ blood T cells had occurred by week 6.

Clones were sequenced by immunoSEQ multiplex PCR, and TCRdb holds only the in-frame ones, with some missing. The data show 25,000 to 35,000 clones, about 83% seen once. The CDR3 loop spans 15 amino acids. Germline trimming cut 7 bases from V and 4 bases from J; bases unmatched to any gene: 4. Germline CDR1 reads SEHNR; CDR2 reads FQNEAQ (reference sequence). The sampling schedule covered blood at baseline, cycle 4 day 1, and cycle 7 day 1. V and J are TRBV7-9 and TRBJ1-6, with TRBD1 identical over 10 bases. This receptor was identified in an adult with an advanced solid tumor such as melanoma, head and neck, liver or kidney cancer. The sample was CD4+ or CD8+ T cells sorted from blood, taken in a trial of the OX40 agonist ivuxolimab. For the CDR3, the DNA is TGTGCCAGCAAGGAGGACAGGGGGTATAATTCACCCCTCCACTTT. It codes for CASKEDRGYNSPLHF.